This record looks at one T cell receptor beta chain sequence and its context. The authors amplified TCR beta CDR3 from genomic DNA using two-round multiplex PCR. Round-one PCR had primers specific to each TRBV and TRBJ gene. MiXCR, applied by TCRdb to the multiplex PCR reads, yields one record per CDR3 protein. The sample holds roughly 23,000 distinct CDR3 sequences, around two fifths seen once. This sample is drawn from a study of prognosis after radiotherapy for stage I lung cancer. This CDR3 comprises 13 residues. Per the germline V gene, CDR1 is DFQATT and CDR2 is SNEGSKA (reference sequence). Trimming removed 6 bases at V and 5 bases at J, with 17 bases between.

The chain carries TRBV20-1 and TRBJ2-7, with a possible D match to TRBD1 (7 bases). The origin of this receptor is a donor over 45 with non-small cell lung cancer. The specimen comprised PBMCs, sampled before or after stereotactic body radiation therapy (not recorded which). The CDR3 DNA reads as TGCAGTGCGCCGCCCGGCAGGGGGGACGAGCAGTACTTC. It specifies CSAPPGRGDEQYF.